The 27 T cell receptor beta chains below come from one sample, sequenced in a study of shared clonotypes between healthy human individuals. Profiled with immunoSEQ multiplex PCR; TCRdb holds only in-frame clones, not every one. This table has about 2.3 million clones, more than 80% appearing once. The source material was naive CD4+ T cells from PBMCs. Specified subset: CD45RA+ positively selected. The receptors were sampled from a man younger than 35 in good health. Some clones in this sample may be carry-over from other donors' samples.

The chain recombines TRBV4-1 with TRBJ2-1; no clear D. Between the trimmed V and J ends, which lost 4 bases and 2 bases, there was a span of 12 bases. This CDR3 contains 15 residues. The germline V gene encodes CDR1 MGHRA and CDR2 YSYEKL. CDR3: CASSRSLTAYNEQFF. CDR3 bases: TGCGCCAGCAGCCGAAGCCTGACGGCCTACAATGAGCAGTTCTTC.

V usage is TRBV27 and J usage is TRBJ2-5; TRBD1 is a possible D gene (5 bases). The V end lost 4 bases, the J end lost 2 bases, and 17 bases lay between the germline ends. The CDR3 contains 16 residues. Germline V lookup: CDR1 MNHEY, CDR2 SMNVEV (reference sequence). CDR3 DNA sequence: TGTGCCAGCAGTTCCCGACAGACGACCCAGCAAGAGACCCAGTACTTC. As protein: CASSSRQTTQQETQYF.

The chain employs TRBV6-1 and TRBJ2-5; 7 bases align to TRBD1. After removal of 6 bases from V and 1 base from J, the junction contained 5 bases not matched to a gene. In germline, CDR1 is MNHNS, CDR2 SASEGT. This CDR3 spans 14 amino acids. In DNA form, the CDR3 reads TGTGCCAGCAGGGAGACAGGGTCCCAAGAGACCCAGTACTTC. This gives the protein CASRETGSQETQYF.

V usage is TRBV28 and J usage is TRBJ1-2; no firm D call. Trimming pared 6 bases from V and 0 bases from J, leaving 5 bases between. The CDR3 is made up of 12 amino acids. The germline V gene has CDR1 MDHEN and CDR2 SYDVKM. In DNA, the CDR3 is TGTGCCAGCAGGGGAGCTAACTATGGCTACACCTTC. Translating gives CASRGANYGYTF.

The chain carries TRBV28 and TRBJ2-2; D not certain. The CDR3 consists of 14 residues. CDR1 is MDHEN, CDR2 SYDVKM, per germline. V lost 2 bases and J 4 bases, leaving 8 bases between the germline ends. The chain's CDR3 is CASSLPTGTGELFF. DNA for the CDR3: TGTGCCAGCAGTTTACCCACCGGCACCGGGGAGCTGTTTTTT.

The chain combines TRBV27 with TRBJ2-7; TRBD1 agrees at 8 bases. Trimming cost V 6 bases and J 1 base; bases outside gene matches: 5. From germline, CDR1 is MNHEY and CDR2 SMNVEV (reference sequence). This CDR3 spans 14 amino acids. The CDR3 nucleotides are TGTGCCAGCAGCCCCAGGGGGCTGTCCTACGAGCAGTACTTC. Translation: CASSPRGLSYEQYF.

The CDR3 region is CASSEGMITDTQYF. The CDR3 DNA follows: TGTGCCAGCAGCGAGGGGATGATAACAGATACGCAGTATTTT. V and J are TRBV9 and TRBJ2-3; maybe TRBD1 (5 bases). Germline V gene lookup returns CDR1 SGDLS and CDR2 YYNGEE. This CDR3 has 14 residues. V lost 3 bases, J lost 3 bases, and 11 bases lay in between.

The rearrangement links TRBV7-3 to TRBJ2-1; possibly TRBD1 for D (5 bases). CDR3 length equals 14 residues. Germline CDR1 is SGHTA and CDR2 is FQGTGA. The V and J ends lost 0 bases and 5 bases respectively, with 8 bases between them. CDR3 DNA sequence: TGTGCCAGCAGCTTAACGATCAGGGACAATGAGCAGTTCTTC. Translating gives CASSLTIRDNEQFF.

The CDR3 sequence is CASRDGGGNTIYF. The CDR3 DNA is TGTGCCAGCAGAGACGGGGGAGGGAACACCATATATTTT. The gene calls are TRBV7-2 and TRBJ1-3; TRBD1 might be the D (5 bases). The CDR3 spans 13 residues. CDR1 SGHTA and CDR2 FQGNSA come from the germline V gene. V lost 6 bases to trimming and J lost 7 bases, with 13 bases between them.

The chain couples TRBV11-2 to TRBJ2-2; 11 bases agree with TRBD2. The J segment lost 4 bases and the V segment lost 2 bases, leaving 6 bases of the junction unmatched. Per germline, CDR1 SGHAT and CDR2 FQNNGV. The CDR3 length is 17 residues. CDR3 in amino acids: CASSLSTSGSVTGELFF. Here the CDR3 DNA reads TGTGCCAGCAGCTTATCTACTAGCGGGAGTGTCACCGGGGAGCTGTTTTTT.

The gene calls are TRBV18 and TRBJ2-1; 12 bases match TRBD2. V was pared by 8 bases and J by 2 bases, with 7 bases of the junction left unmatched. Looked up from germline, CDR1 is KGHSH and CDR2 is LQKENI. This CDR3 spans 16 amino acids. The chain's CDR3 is CASHTGLAGTYNEQFF. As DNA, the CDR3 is TGTGCCAGCCATACAGGACTAGCGGGGACCTACAATGAGCAGTTCTTC.

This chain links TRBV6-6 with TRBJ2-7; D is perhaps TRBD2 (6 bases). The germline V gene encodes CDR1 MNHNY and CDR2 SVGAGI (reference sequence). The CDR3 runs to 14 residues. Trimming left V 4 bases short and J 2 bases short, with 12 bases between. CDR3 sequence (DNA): TGTGCCAGCAGTTGGCGGGCGGGACCCTACGAGCAGTACTTC. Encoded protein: CASSWRAGPYEQYF.

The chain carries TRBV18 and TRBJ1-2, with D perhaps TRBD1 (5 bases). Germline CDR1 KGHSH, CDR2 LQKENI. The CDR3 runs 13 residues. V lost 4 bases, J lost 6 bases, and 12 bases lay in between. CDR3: CASSQAGQDGYTF. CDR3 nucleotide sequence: TGTGCCAGCTCACAGGCAGGGCAGGATGGCTACACCTTC.

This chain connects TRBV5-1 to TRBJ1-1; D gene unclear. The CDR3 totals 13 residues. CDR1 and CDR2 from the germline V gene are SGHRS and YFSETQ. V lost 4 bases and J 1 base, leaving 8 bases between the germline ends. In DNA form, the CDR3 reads TGCGCCAGCAGCACCGTGAGGAACACTGAAGCTTTCTTT. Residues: CASSTVRNTEAFF.

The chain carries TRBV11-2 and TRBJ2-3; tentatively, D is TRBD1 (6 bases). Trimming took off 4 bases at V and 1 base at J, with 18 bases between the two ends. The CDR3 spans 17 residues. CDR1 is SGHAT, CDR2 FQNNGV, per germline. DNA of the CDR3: TGTGCCAGCAGCTACTCCCCAACAGGGTTCCGCACAGATACGCAGTATTTT. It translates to CASSYSPTGFRTDTQYF.

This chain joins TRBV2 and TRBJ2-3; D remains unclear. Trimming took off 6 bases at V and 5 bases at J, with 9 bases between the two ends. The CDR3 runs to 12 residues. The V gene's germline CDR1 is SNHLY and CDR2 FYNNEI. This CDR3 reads CASRSDIDTQYF. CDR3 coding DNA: TGTGCCAGCAGATCCGACATAGATACGCAGTATTTT.

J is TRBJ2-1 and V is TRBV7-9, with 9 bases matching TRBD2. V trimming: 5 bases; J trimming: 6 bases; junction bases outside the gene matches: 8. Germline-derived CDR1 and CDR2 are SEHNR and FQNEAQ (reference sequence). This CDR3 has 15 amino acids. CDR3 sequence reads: CASSPREGGVNEQFF. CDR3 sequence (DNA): TGTGCCAGCAGCCCGCGGGAGGGAGGGGTCAATGAGCAGTTCTTC.

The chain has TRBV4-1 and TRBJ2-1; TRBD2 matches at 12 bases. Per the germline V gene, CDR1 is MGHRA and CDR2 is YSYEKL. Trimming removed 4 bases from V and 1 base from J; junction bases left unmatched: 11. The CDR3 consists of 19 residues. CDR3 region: CASSRRLAGDLQSYNEQFF. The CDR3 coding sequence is TGCGCCAGCAGCCGACGACTAGCGGGAGACCTCCAATCCTACAATGAGCAGTTCTTC.

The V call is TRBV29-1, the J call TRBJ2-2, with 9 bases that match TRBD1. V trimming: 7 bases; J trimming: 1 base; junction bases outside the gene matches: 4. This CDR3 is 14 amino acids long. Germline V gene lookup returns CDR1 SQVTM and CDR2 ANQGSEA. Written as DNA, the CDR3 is TGCAGCGCCAAGACAGGGGGGAACACCGGGGAGCTGTTTTTT. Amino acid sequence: CSAKTGGNTGELFF.

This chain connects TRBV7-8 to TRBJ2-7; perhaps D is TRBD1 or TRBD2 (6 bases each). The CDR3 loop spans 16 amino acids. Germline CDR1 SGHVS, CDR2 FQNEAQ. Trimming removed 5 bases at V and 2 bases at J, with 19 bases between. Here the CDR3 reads CASSRRAGTPTYEQYF. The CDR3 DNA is TGTGCCAGCAGCCGCAGGGCGGGGACACCAACCTACGAGCAGTACTTC.

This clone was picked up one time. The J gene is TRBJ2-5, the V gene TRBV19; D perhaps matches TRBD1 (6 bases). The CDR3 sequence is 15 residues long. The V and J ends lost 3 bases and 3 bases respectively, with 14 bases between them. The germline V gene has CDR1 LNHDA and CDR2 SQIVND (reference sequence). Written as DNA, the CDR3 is TGTGCCAGTAGTATCTACCGGACAGAGGAAGAGACCCAGTACTTC. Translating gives CASSIYRTEEETQYF.

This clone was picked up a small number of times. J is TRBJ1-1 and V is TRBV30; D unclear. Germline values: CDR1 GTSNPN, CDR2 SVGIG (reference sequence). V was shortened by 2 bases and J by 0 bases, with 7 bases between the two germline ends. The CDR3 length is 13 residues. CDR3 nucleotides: TGTGCCTGGAGTTTTAGTGTGAACACTGAAGCTTTCTTT. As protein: CAWSFSVNTEAFF.

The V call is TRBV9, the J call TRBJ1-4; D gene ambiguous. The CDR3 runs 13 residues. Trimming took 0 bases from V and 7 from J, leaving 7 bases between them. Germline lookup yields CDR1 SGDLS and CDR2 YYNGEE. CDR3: CASSVGDGEKLFF. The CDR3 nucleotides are TGTGCCAGCAGCGTAGGGGATGGTGAAAAACTGTTTTTT.

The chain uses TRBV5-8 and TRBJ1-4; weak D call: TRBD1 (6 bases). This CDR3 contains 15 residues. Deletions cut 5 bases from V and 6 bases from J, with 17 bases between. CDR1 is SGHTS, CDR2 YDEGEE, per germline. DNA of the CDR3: TGTGCCAGCAGGGACACAGGGTATATAGATGAAAAACTGTTTTTT. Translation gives CASRDTGYIDEKLFF.

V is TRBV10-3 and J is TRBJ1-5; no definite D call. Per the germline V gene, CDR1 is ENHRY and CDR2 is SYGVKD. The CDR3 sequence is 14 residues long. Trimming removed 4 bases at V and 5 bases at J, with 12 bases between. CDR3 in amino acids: CAISAAAADQPQHF. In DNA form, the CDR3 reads TGTGCCATCAGTGCAGCGGCAGCAGATCAGCCCCAGCATTTT.

CDR3 nucleotide sequence: TGCGCCAGCAGCTTGGACAGGGGACACTACGAGCAGTACTTC. This translates into CASSLDRGHYEQYF. The V gene is TRBV5-1, the J gene TRBJ2-7, with TRBD1 matching 7 bases. This CDR3 contains 14 residues. Germline-derived CDR1 and CDR2 are SGHRS and YFSETQ. The V and J ends lost 0 bases and 3 bases, in that order; junction bases with no gene match: 3.

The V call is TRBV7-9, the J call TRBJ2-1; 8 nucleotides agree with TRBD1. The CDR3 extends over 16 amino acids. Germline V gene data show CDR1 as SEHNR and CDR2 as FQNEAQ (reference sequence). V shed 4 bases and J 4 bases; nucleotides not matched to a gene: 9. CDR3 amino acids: CASSSEETGVYNEQFF. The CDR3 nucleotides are TGTGCCAGCAGCTCAGAGGAGACAGGGGTTTACAATGAGCAGTTCTTC.